This TCR beta chain was retrieved from a study of blood T cells in healthy people across ages (dated by TCRdb to about 2015). General notes on the study: In model experiments, template switching captured about one uniquely barcoded TCR beta cDNA molecule for every two T cells. To track age-related changes in TCR beta repertoire diversity, the study relied on deep sequencing normalized with unique cDNA molecular identifiers. The donors were split into four age groups: young (average 16 years), middle-aged (about 40), aged (approximately 59) and long-lived (under 90). Donors of different ages were randomly distributed across sequencing lanes to avoid experimental bias. The study analyzed two additional independent replicas of 1 million unique cDNA reads from the same blood draw for two donors, one aged 18 to 29 and one aged 80 or older. General study outcomes and caveats: A strong correlation was found between observed TCR beta diversity and the percentage of naive T cells measured by flow cytometry. Conclusive comparison of naive and antigen-experienced compartments was prevented by the profiling of bulk unsorted PBMCs. Estimates of total diversity based on one million sequenced T cells were regarded as lower bounds and as underestimates. As age increased, observed TCR beta diversity per million T cells dropped in a roughly linear way, and a significant reduction was already evident by age 40. Compared with the aged group, the long-lived group had more naive CD4+ T cells, fewer expanded clones and increased TCR diversity, a pattern suggesting age selection. The CMV infection status of donors was not known, potentially confounding age-related changes in expanded clonotypes.

There are 16 amino acids in the CDR3, from cysteine to phenylalanine inclusive. Only the CDR3 DNA stays, 48 bases, in frame from base 1. Relative to germline, V is 5 bases shorter and J is 2 bases shorter, with 19 bases between their ends. CDR1 and CDR2 (SGHDT, YYEEEE) derive from the germline V gene. Comment on this clonotype: This clone's antigen is unknown. No per-base quality is available; no much larger clone lies one base away.

The library relied on 5' RACE. Data came from an Illumina HiSeq 2500. A second PCR of roughly 7 to 11 cycles was performed with a sample-barcoded 5' primer and a J-beta primer mix. Each TCR beta cDNA molecule received a unique molecular identifier from a template-switch 5' adaptor carrying 12 random nucleotides. Each sample yielded at least 3 million CDR3-containing paired-end reads. First-strand cDNA synthesis was performed from all RNA using the Mint cDNA synthesis kit, with priming by a TRBC-specific oligonucleotide. All cDNA was treated with uracil-DNA glycosylase and then went through a first 18-cycle PCR with the universal primers M1SS and BC2_uni_R. The paper's processing steps were these. For normalization, 1 million high-quality reads were randomly selected from each sample, with every read carrying a distinct molecular identifier. Instead of being binned into consensus sequences, reads that shared molecular identifiers were thrown out. MiTCR, set to a Q25 quality threshold and the strictest error-elimination algorithm, was used for CDR3 identification, clonotype clustering and error correction. A nonparametric unseen species model with Euler transformation was used to estimate a lower bound on total TCR beta diversity. TCRdb handled the public reads itself, with Q25 trimming in fastp and clone calling in MiXCR, and kept productive beta chains. One record per CDR3 amino acid sequence lists the most common genes and DNA. None of the V and J calls come from the authors' own analysis; TCRdb made them. The sample contains approximately 1.5 million distinct CDR3 sequences, about 32% of them found a single time. Around 10% of the sample is taken by the ten largest.

The roughly 39 donors, aged about 6 to 95 years, were systemically healthy Caucasian individuals from Russia. Roughly 11 milliliters of peripheral blood were drawn from each donor into EDTA-treated Vacutainer tubes. PBMCs were isolated by Ficoll-Paque density-gradient centrifugation, with at least 7 million obtained per sample. Trizol reagent was used to extract total RNA from the PBMCs, yielding at least 6 micrograms per sample. For every donor, an aliquot of PBMCs went through flow cytometry to measure the percentages of naive CD45RAhigh/CD27high T cells. Material: blood. The chain joins TRBV5-6 to TRBJ2-5, with a tentative D gene TRBD1 over 5 matching bases. The clonotype originates from a woman under 40 in good health. In nucleotides, the sequence is TGTGCCAGCAGTCCAAACCTGGGGCCGGAACAAGAGACCCAGTACTTC. Translation gives CASSPNLGPEQETQYF.